The 23 T cell receptor beta chains below come from one sample, sequenced in a study of blood T cells in healthy people across ages. Using a J-beta primer mix together with a sample-barcoded 5' primer, a second PCR was run for about 6 to 11 cycles. TCRdb re-called the 5' RACE reads with MiXCR, one entry per CDR3 protein. The sample contains approximately 940,000 distinct CDR3 sequences, approximately 49% of which appear only once. Input material: blood. The source is a man younger than 45 in good health.

This clonotype was seen only a few times. The rearrangement links TRBV20-1 to TRBJ1-6, with D possibly being TRBD1 (5 bases). With 7 bases removed from V and 8 bases from J, the gap between germline ends came to 18 bases. CDR1 DFQATT and CDR2 SNEGSKA come from the germline V gene (reference sequence). The CDR3 totals 14 residues. The CDR3 loop reads CSVEAGPLDSPLHF. CDR3 coding DNA: TGCAGTGTGGAGGCAGGGCCTTTGGATTCACCCCTCCACTTT.

V gene TRBV5-1 combines with J gene TRBJ2-7, with 8 bases matching TRBD1. CDR1 is SGHRS and CDR2 is YFSETQ in the germline V gene. This CDR3 spans 15 amino acids. Trimming removed 4 bases from V and 7 bases from J; junction bases left unmatched: 13. CDR3 region: CASSVPAGGLSEQYF. The CDR3 DNA sequence: TGCGCCAGCAGCGTCCCAGCAGGGGGCTTAAGTGAGCAGTACTTC.

The J gene is TRBJ2-2, the V gene TRBV29-1; no clear D gene. V dropped 6 bases and J dropped 6 bases, with 8 bases sitting between them. There are 11 residues in the CDR3. Germline-derived CDR1 and CDR2 are SQVTM and ANQGSEA. The CDR3 sequence: CSVLGSGELFF. The CDR3 bases are TGCAGCGTCCTAGGGTCCGGGGAGCTGTTTTTT.

This clonotype was seen more than once but under ten times. The genes are TRBV6-2 or TRBV6-3 and TRBJ2-4; D is unresolved. CDR3 size: 16 residues. In germline, CDR1 is MNHEY, CDR2 SVGEGT. Trimming removed 3 bases at V and 0 bases at J, with 12 bases between. The CDR3 DNA follows: TGTGCCAGCAGTTATGGGCGTGAGGAAGCCAAAAACATTCAGTACTTC. Residues: CASSYGREEAKNIQYF.

A few counts support this clonotype. The chain employs TRBV7-9 and TRBJ1-6, with 7 bases aligning to TRBD1. Germline CDR1 is SEHNR and CDR2 is FQNEAQ (reference sequence). This CDR3 spans 14 amino acids. V shed 3 bases and J 7 bases; nucleotides not matched to a gene: 3. CDR3 sequence: CASSFTGVNSPLHF. The CDR3 bases are TGTGCCAGCAGCTTTACAGGGGTGAATTCACCCCTCCACTTT.

This chain links TRBV13 with TRBJ2-3; D assignment may be TRBD1 or TRBD2 (5 bases each). Deletions cut 3 bases from V and 4 bases from J, with 17 bases between. Germline V gene data show CDR1 as PRHDT and CDR2 as FYEKMQ (reference sequence). This CDR3 comprises 16 residues. This CDR3 reads CASSLRGGPDADTQYF. As DNA, the CDR3 is TGTGCCAGCAGCTTGAGGGGCGGGCCGGACGCAGATACGCAGTATTTT.

This clonotype turned up a few times. This sequence joins TRBV2 and TRBJ2-3, with 10 bases fitting TRBD2. Germline CDR1 and CDR2: SNHLY and FYNNEI. Trimming cost V 5 bases and J 4 bases; bases outside gene matches: 6. The CDR3 has 15 amino acids. The CDR3 is CASSFSGGFADTQYF. In nucleotides, the CDR3 is TGTGCCAGCAGTTTTAGCGGGGGGTTCGCAGATACGCAGTATTTT.

The chain is built from TRBV7-9 and TRBJ2-3, with D uncertain. The ends were cut back, 2 bases at V and 0 bases at J, with 9 bases in the middle. CDR1 is SEHNR and CDR2 is FQNEAQ in the germline V gene (reference sequence). The CDR3 extends over 15 amino acids. The CDR3 protein is CASSLFSRSTDTQYF. As DNA, the CDR3 is TGTGCCAGCAGCTTATTTTCGCGGAGCACAGATACGCAGTATTTT. The variable domain in full, with the rest retrieved from reference TRBV7-9 and TRBJ2-3, is DTGVSQNPRHKITKRGQNVTFRCDPISEHNRLYWYRQTLGQGPEFLTYFQNEAQLEKSRLLSDRFSAERPKGSFSTLEIQRTEQGDSAMYLCASSLFSRSTDTQYFGPGTRLTVL.

V gene TRBV5-1 combines with J gene TRBJ2-5; maybe TRBD2 (6 bases). Trimming took off 4 bases at V and 3 bases at J, with 13 bases between the two ends. This CDR3 is built from 14 residues. Germline V CDR1 and CDR2: SGHRS, YFSETQ. The CDR3 DNA follows: TGCGCCAGCAGCGTGGGGGGAAGCAAAGAGACCCAGTACTTC. Translated: CASSVGGSKETQYF.

The chain joins TRBV7-2 to TRBJ1-6, with 9 bases aligning to TRBD1. The CDR3 runs to 16 residues. Per the germline V gene, CDR1 is SGHTA and CDR2 is FQGNSA. V lost 5 bases to trimming and J lost 2 bases; unmatched junction nucleotides: 4. CDR3 in amino acids: CASSLGTGTYNSPLHF. The CDR3 coding sequence is TGTGCCAGCAGCCTCGGGACAGGGACCTATAATTCACCCCTCCACTTT.

This chain uses TRBV11-2 with TRBJ2-5; 8 nucleotides match TRBD2. CDR3 length equals 19 residues. Germline assignment: CDR1 SGHAT and CDR2 FQNNGV. J lost 1 base, V lost 1 base, and 14 bases had no gene match. CDR3 coding DNA: TGTGCCAGCAGCTTAGTGTCTTGGGGGTGGACTAGCTCCCAAGAGACCCAGTACTTC. Protein product: CASSLVSWGWTSSQETQYF.

This clonotype has more than one count but fewer than ten. This chain links TRBV7-6 with TRBJ2-4, with D perhaps matching TRBD1 (6 bases). The J call may be wrong; the DNA end is better matched by TRBJ2-7. There are 15 residues in the CDR3. In germline, CDR1 is SGHVS, CDR2 FNYEAQ. The CDR3 sequence is CASSLSGQTDSEQYF. The CDR3, as DNA: TGTGCCAGCAGCTTGAGTGGACAGACGGACTCCGAGCAGTACTTC.

This clonotype occurred a few times. The chain combines TRBV7-3 with TRBJ2-3, with D uncertain. CDR3 length: 14 amino acids. V lost 1 base and J 4 bases, leaving 9 bases between the germline ends. Germline CDR1 reads SGHTA; CDR2 reads FQGTGA. In DNA form, the CDR3 reads TGTGCCAGCAGCTTAAAAGGGTTCTCAGATACGCAGTATTTT. It translates to CASSLKGFSDTQYF. The entire variable domain, with the rest obtained from reference TRBV7-3 and TRBJ2-3, is as follows: GAGVSQTPSNKVTEKGKYVELRCDPISGHTALYWYRQSLGQGPEFLIYFQGTGAADDSGLPNDRFFAVRPEGSVSTLKIQRTERGDSAVYLCASSLKGFSDTQYFGPGTRLTVL.

With respect to this clonotype: With a much larger clone just one base away, this may be a read error. CDR3 sequence (DNA): TGCAGTGCTAGAGTGTTGGGACAGGGGCAATCCTGCGAGCAGTACTTC. This encodes CSARVLGQGQSCEQYF. The rearrangement uses TRBV20-1 and TRBJ2-7; 10 bases map to TRBD1. The CDR3 extends over 16 amino acids. From germline, CDR1 is DFQATT and CDR2 SNEGSKA (reference sequence).

The chain links TRBV18 to TRBJ2-1; D perhaps matches TRBD2 (5 bases). Trimming cost V 0 bases and J 6 bases, with 12 bases left between them. CDR1 is KGHSH and CDR2 is LQKENI in the germline V gene. This CDR3 is built from 15 residues. CDR3 nucleotides: TGTGCCAGCTCACCACCGCGAGGGCAGACCAATGAGCAGTTCTTC. Its protein product is CASSPPRGQTNEQFF. The variable domain in full, completed from reference TRBV18 and TRBJ2-1, reads NAGVMQNPRHLVRRRGQEARLRCSPMKGHSHVYWYRQLPEEGLKFMVYLQKENIIDESGMPKERFSAEFPKEGPSILRIQQVVRGDSAAYFCASSPPRGQTNEQFFGPGTRLTVL.

The chain employs TRBV10-3 and TRBJ2-5, with 12 bases aligning to TRBD2. This CDR3 contains 15 residues. Germline CDR1 and CDR2: ENHRY and SYGVKD. J gave up 3 bases and V 2 bases, and 1 base lay outside the gene matches. The CDR3 DNA sequence: TGTGCCATCAGTGAGAGACTAGCGGGAGAAGAGACCCAGTACTTC. This translates into CAISERLAGEETQYF.

This chain joins TRBV27 and TRBJ1-1, with 11 bases identical to TRBD1. Germline CDR1 reads MNHEY; CDR2 reads SMNVEV (reference sequence). The ends lost 8 bases at V and 10 bases at J; junction bases unmatched: 6. The CDR3 runs 12 residues. CDR3 DNA: TGTGCCAGCGGGGGACAGGGGGTCGGAGCTTTCTTT. Encoded protein: CASGGQGVGAFF.

The V gene is TRBV20-1, the J gene TRBJ2-1; 10 bases line up with TRBD2. V lost 1 base, J lost 10 bases, and 7 bases stayed unmatched. Germline CDR1 reads DFQATT; CDR2 reads SNEGSKA (reference sequence). The CDR3 spans 14 residues. This chain's CDR3 is CSARGSGGAREQFF. The CDR3 DNA reads as TGCAGTGCTAGAGGGAGCGGGGGGGCACGGGAGCAGTTCTTC.

This clonotype has only a few counts. This chain connects TRBV7-9 to TRBJ2-7, with D perhaps matching TRBD1 or TRBD2 (5 bases each). The CDR3 consists of 14 residues. Germline V gene sequence: CDR1 SEHNR, CDR2 FQNEAQ (reference sequence). Trimming took 5 bases from V and 3 from J, leaving 14 bases between them. CDR3 loop: CASSGWDGIYEQYF. CDR3 bases: TGTGCCAGCAGCGGATGGGACGGCATCTACGAGCAGTACTTC.

The chain has TRBV6-2 or TRBV6-3 and TRBJ1-5, with D unresolved. Germline V lookup: CDR1 MNHEY, CDR2 SVGEGT. CDR3 length: 13 amino acids. Trimming left V 8 bases short and J 0 bases short, with 8 bases between. CDR3 DNA: TGTGCCAGCGGTGGGAATAGCAATCAGCCCCAGCATTTT. Its translation is CASGGNSNQPQHF.

This clonotype was seen a few times. This chain joins TRBV28 and TRBJ2-1; D might be TRBD2 (6 bases). V lost 2 bases and J lost 3, with 14 bases in between. Germline V gene sequence: CDR1 MDHEN, CDR2 SYDVKM. The CDR3 contains 16 residues. The CDR3 region is CASSLGGQAYYNEQFF. CDR3 nucleotide sequence: TGTGCCAGCAGTTTAGGAGGGCAGGCTTACTACAATGAGCAGTTCTTC.

J is TRBJ2-5 and V is TRBV10-3, with D maybe TRBD1 (6 bases). The CDR3 length is 14 residues. Trimming stripped 7 bases from V and 2 bases from J, with 14 bases between. From germline, CDR1 is ENHRY and CDR2 SYGVKD. The DNA of the CDR3 is TGTGCCATCAAAGACAGGCCAACACAAGAGACCCAGTACTTC. This sequence encodes CAIKDRPTQETQYF.

V usage is TRBV3-1 and J usage is TRBJ2-7; 16 bases map to TRBD2. J gave up 6 bases and V 4 bases, and 12 bases lay outside the gene matches. Germline values: CDR1 LGHDT, CDR2 YNNKEL (reference sequence). The CDR3 is made up of 18 amino acids. The CDR3 DNA is TGTGCCAGCAGCCCCGGGACTAGCGGGGGGGCTGGGGCATCCGAGCAGTACTTC. Translated, it gives CASSPGTSGGAGASEQYF.